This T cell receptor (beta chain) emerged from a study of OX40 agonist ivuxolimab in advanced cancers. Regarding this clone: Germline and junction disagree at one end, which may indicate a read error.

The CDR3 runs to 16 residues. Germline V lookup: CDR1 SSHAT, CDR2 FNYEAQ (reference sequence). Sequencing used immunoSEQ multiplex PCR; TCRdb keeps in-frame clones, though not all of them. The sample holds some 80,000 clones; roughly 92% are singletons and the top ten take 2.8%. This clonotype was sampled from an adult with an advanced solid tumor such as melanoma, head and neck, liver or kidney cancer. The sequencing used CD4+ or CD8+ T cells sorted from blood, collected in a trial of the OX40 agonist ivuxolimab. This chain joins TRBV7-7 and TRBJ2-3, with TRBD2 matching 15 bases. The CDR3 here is CASSSGLAGGGDTQYF. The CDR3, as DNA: TGTGCTAGCAGCTCCGGACTAGCGGGGGGGGGCGATACGCAGTATTTT.